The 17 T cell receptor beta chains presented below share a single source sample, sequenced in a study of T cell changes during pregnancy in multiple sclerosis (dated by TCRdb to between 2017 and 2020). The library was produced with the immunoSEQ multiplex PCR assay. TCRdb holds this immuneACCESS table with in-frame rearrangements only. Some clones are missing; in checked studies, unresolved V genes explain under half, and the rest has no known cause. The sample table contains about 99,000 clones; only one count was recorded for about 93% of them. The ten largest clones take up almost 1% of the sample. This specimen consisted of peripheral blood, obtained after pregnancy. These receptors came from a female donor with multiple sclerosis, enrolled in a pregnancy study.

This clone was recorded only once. CDR3 DNA sequence: TGTGCCAGCAGCTTAGACCCAGCGGGGGAATACGAGCAGTACTTC. Protein product: CASSLDPAGEYEQYF. The chain links TRBV7-3 to TRBJ2-7; 8 bases align to TRBD2. The CDR3 has 15 amino acids. Germline CDR1 is SGHTA and CDR2 is FQGTGA. J lost 4 bases, V lost 2 bases, and 7 bases had no gene match.

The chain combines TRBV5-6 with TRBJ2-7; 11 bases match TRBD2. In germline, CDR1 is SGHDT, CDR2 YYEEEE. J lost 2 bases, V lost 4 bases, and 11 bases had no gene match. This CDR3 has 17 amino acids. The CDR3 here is CASSTLAGGTVAYEQYF. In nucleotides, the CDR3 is TGTGCCAGCAGCACCCTAGCGGGAGGTACTGTGGCCTACGAGCAGTACTTC.

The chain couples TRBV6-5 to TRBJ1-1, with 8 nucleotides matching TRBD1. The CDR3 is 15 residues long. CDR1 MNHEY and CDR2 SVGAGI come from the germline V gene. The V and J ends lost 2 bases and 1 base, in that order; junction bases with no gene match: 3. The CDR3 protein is CASSYGTGQNTEAFF. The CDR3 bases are TGTGCCAGCAGTTACGGGACAGGACAGAACACTGAAGCTTTCTTT.

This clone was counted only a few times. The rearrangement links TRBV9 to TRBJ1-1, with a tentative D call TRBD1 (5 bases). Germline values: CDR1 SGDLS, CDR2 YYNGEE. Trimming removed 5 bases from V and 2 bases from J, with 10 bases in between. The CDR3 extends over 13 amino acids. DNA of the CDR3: TGTGCCAGCAGAGCAGGACAAAACACTGAAGCTTTCTTT. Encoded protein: CASRAGQNTEAFF.

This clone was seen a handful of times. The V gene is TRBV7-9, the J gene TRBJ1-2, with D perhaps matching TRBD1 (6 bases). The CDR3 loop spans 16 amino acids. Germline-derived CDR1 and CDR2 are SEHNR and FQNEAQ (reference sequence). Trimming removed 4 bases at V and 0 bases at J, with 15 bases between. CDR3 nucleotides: TGTGCCAGCAGCTCACAACAGGGAGAATCTAACTATGGCTACACCTTC. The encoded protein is CASSSQQGESNYGYTF.

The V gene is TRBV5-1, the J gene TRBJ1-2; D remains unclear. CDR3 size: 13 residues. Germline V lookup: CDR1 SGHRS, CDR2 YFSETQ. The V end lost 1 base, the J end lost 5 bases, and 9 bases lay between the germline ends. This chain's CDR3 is CASSLYSGYGYTF. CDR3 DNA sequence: TGCGCCAGCAGCTTGTATTCGGGGTATGGCTACACCTTC.

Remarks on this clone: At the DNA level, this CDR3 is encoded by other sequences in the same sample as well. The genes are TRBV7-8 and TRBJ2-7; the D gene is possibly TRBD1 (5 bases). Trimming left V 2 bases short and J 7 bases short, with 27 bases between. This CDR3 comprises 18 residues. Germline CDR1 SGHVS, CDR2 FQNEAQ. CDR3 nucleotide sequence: TGTGCCAGCAGCTTATTGGGTTCTAGGACAAAAGGTCGAGGAGAGCAGTACTTC. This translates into CASSLLGSRTKGRGEQYF.

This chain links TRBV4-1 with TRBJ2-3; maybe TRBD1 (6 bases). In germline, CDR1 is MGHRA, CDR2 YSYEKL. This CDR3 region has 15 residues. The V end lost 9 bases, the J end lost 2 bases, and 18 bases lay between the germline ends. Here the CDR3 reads CASQTGLGNTDTQYF. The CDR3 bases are TGCGCCAGTCAAACAGGGCTAGGAAACACAGATACGCAGTATTTT.

Here the CDR3 reads CASSLITGAREKLFF. The CDR3 bases are TGTGCCAGCAGTTTAATCACAGGGGCGCGGGAAAAACTGTTTTTT. The chain carries TRBV28 and TRBJ1-4, with 7 bases fitting TRBD1. V lost 2 bases and J lost 8; bases outside the gene matches: 8. The CDR3 is made up of 15 amino acids. Germline V gives CDR1 MDHEN, CDR2 SYDVKM.

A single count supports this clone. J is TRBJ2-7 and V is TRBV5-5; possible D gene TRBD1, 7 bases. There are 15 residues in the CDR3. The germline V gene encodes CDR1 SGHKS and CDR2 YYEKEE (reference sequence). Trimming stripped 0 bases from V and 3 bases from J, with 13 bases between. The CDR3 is CASSLVAGGNYEQYF. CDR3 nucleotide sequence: TGTGCCAGCAGCTTGGTTGCAGGGGGGAACTACGAGCAGTACTTC.

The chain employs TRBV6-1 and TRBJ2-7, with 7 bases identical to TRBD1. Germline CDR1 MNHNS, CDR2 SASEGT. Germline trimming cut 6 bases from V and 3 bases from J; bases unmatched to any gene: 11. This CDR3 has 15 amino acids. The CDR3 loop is CASSLQGHPIYEQYF. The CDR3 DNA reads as TGTGCCAGCAGCCTACAGGGGCATCCCATCTACGAGCAGTACTTC.

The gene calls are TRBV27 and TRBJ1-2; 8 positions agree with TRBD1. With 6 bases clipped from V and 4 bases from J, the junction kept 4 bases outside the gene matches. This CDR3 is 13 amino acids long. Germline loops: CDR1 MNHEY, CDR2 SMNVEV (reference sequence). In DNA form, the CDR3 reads TGTGCCAGCAGCTCCGGACAGGGCTATGGCTACACCTTC. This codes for CASSSGQGYGYTF.

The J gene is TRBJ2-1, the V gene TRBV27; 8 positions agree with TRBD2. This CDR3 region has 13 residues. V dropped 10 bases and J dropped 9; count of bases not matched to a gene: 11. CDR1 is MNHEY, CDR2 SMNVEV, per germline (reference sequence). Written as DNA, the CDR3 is TGTGCCACCGGGCGGGAGGAGGGTGGTGAGCAGTTCTTC. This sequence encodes CATGREEGGEQFF.

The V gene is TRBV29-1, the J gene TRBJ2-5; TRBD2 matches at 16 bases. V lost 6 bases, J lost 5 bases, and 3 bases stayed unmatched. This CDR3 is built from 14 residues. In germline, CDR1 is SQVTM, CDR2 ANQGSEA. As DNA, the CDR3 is TGCAGCGTCCTGGGACTAGCGGGAGGGGAGACCCAGTACTTC. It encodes CSVLGLAGGETQYF.

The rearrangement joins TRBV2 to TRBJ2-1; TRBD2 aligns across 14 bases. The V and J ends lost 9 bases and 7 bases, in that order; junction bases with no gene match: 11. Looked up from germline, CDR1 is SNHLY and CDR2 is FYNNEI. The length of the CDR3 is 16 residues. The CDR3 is CASLYDGLAGGNEQFF. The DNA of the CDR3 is TGTGCCAGTCTGTACGACGGACTAGCGGGAGGTAATGAGCAGTTCTTC.

The CDR3 loop reads CASSYPGTGGNIQYF. The CDR3 region has the DNA TGTGCCAGTAGTTACCCAGGGACAGGTGGAAACATTCAGTACTTC. The chain joins TRBV19 to TRBJ2-4, with 8 nucleotides matching TRBD1. Trimming removed 5 bases from V and 6 bases from J; junction bases left unmatched: 9. The CDR3 runs 15 residues. CDR1 LNHDA and CDR2 SQIVND come from the germline V gene (reference sequence).

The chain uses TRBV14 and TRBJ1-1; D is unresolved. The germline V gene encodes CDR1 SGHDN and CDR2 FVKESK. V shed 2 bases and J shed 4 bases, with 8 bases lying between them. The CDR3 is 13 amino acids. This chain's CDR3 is CASSQNRPTEAFF. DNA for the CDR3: TGTGCCAGCAGCCAAAACAGACCCACTGAAGCTTTCTTT.